Only a few counts were recorded for the clone carrying this T cell receptor (beta chain). Its specificity is unknown. PCR employed 60 Vbeta and 13 Jbeta primers. Assay used: immunoSEQ multiplex PCR; TCRdb lists only in-frame clones, some missing. The sample consists of just under 150,000 clones, 80% of them appearing once. This specimen comes from a study of cytomegalovirus exposure and HLA in healthy donors. The study, taken as a whole, reports: Presence/absence analyses treated sequencing depth as roughly uniform across donors. A later analysis revealed that TCR association rates differed between HLA loci, peaking at DRB1 and bottoming out at HLA-C.

The material sequenced was PBMCs. This TCR derives from a woman younger than 45 in good health and CMV-seronegative.

CDR3 protein: CASSQIYSEAFF. CDR3 DNA sequence: TGCGCCAGCAGCCAAATCTACAGTGAAGCTTTCTTT. The V call is TRBV4-1, the J call TRBJ1-1; the D is unclear. Germline V gene data show CDR1 as MGHRA and CDR2 as YSYEKL. V lost 2 bases to trimming and J lost 7 bases, with 8 bases between them. This CDR3 is built from 12 residues.